Reported below is one TCR beta chain. The CDR3 loop spans 13 amino acids. Germline V gene sequence: CDR1 SQVTM, CDR2 ANQGSEA. V lost 4 bases to trimming and J lost 4 bases; unmatched junction nucleotides: 6. The protocol was immunoSEQ multiplex PCR, while the TCRdb copy is restricted to in-frame clones and leaves out a portion. The sample contains tens of thousands of clones, around nine tenths of which appear only once. This sample is part of a study of technical replicates of blood from several donors. Sequencing was done on a sample of PBMCs. The rearrangement joins TRBV29-1 to TRBJ1-2, with TRBD1 identical over 7 bases. This TCR was sampled from a human donor in good health. Some clones in this sample may be carry-over from other donors' samples. The CDR3 region is CSVARGETYGYTF. CDR3 sequence (DNA): TGCAGCGTTGCCAGGGGGGAGACCTATGGCTACACCTTC.